This T cell receptor (beta chain) was captured by sequencing in a study of cytomegalovirus exposure and HLA in healthy donors. Study-wide background: A later analysis reported the same platform for the roughly 120 validation repertoires and the approximately 700 first-cohort repertoires.

With respect to this clone: Its antigen is as yet unknown.

Findings of the study overall: Rarity characterized most TCR sequences, yet some public TCRs appeared in many donors.

Here immunoSEQ multiplex PCR was the method, and the copy in TCRdb shows in-frame clones only, minus some. This sample has over 150,000 clones; about nine tenths occur once, and the top ten carry 9% to 12%. The CDR3 covers 14 residues. CDR1 and CDR2 from the germline V gene are LNHNV and YYDKDF (reference sequence). The V end lost 2 bases, the J end lost 4 bases, and 11 bases lay between the germline ends. The source is a woman between 18 and 30 years old in good health and CMV-seropositive. Material for sequencing was PBMCs. The chain has TRBV15 and TRBJ1-1, with a tentative D call TRBD1 (6 bases). The CDR3 spells CATSRQGFGTEAFF. The CDR3 bases are TGTGCCACCAGCAGACAGGGGTTCGGCACTGAAGCTTTCTTT.